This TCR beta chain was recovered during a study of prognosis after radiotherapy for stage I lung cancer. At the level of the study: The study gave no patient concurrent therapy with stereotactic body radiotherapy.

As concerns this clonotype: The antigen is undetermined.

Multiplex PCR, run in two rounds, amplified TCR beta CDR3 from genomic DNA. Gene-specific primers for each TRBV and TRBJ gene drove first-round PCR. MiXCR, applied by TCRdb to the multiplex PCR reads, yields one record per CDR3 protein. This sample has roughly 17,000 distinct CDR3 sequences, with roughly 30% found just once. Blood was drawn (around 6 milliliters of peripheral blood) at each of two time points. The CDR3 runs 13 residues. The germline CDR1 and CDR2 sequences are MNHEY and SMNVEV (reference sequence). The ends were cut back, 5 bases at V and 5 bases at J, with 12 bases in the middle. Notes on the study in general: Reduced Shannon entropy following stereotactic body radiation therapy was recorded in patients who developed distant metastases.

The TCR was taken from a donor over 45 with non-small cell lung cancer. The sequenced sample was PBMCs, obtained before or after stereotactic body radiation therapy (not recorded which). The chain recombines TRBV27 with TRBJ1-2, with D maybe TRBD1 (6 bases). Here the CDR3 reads CASSRITGYGYTF. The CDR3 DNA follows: TGTGCCAGCAGTCGAATAACAGGGTATGGCTACACCTTC.